This T cell receptor beta chain was sequenced in a study of regulatory T cells in long-lasting Graves disease. This clonotype was seen ten or more times. Time point denoted: newly diagnosed GD, antithyroid drugs for less than 3 months. Isolated PBMC RNA provided the starting material for the TCR library. CDR3 regions were amplified by Arm-PCR using iRepertoire HTBI primers to build TCR beta libraries. Each CDR3 protein gets one entry after TCRdb re-called the multiplex PCR reads with MiXCR. In the table there are fewer than 650,000 distinct CDR3 sequences, roughly 16% of which are singletons. The same data also went into a second study, on T cells in Graves' hyperthyroidism and ophthalmopathy. That report adds: The patients, who ranged from 18 to 65 in age, presented with newly diagnosed hyperthyroidism lasting under 2 months. Patients having uncontrolled infection, another autoimmune disease, pregnancy or lactation were not included.

The TCR sequence derives from a man aged 18 to 29 with Graves disease. The starting material was peripheral blood mononuclear cells (PBMCs), obtained at new diagnosis, from a patient treated with antithyroid drugs.

CDR3 sequence (DNA): TGTGCCAGCAGTGCGCCCCCAGGGGACGGCTACGAGCAGTACTTC. The encoded protein is CASSAPPGDGYEQYF. The chain employs TRBV27 and TRBJ2-7, with D possibly TRBD1 on 6 matching bases. The CDR3 is 15 residues long. V dropped 5 bases and J dropped 3 bases, with 17 bases sitting between them. Germline CDR1 and CDR2: MNHEY and SMNVEV (reference sequence).